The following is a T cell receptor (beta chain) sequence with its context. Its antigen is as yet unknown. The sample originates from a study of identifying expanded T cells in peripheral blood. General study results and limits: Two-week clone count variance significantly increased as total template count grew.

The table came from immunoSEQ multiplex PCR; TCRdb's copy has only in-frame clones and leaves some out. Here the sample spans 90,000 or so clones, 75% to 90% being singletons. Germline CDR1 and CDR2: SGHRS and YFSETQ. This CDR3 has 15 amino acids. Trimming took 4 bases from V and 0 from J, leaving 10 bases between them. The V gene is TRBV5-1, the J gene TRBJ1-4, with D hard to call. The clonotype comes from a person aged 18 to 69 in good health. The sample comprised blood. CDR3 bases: TGCGCCAGCAGCCGGCTGACTGCAACTAATGAAAAACTGTTTTTT. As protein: CASSRLTATNEKLFF.